The next 20 T cell receptor beta chains were all read from a single sample in a study of identifying expanded T cells in peripheral blood. Profiled with immunoSEQ multiplex PCR; TCRdb holds only in-frame clones, not every one. The table lists 80,000 or so clones, almost 85% of them singletons. Sequenced material: blood. These receptors all come from a person aged 18-69 years in good health.

The V gene is TRBV6-1, the J gene TRBJ2-1, with 16 bases identical to TRBD2. V shed 5 bases and J 15 bases; nucleotides not matched to a gene: 4. The CDR3 runs to 13 residues. Germline assignment: CDR1 MNHNS and CDR2 SASEGT. The CDR3 coding sequence is TGTGCCAGCAGTCCCGGGACTAGCGGGAGGGGGTTCTTC. This translates into CASSPGTSGRGFF.

This clone was counted only a few times. The chain uses TRBV7-2 and TRBJ1-5; 7 bases line up with TRBD1. Germline CDR1 and CDR2: SGHTA and FQGNSA. CDR3 length: 16 residues. V trimming: 6 bases; J trimming: 5 bases; junction bases outside the gene matches: 13. The CDR3 DNA is TGTGCCAGCAGTCGGTCGGGGGGACAGCGTTATCAGCCCCAGCATTTT. Protein sequence: CASSRSGGQRYQPQHF.

This chain uses TRBV5-4 with TRBJ1-5, with TRBD1 matching 9 bases. J was trimmed by 1 base and V by 9 bases; bases with no gene match: 8. In germline, CDR1 is SGHNT, CDR2 YYREEE (reference sequence). The CDR3 loop spans 15 amino acids. The CDR3 DNA reads as TGTGCCATGTACACAGGGGGCGGAAGCAATCAGCCCCAGCATTTT. Its translation: CAMYTGGGSNQPQHF.

The chain employs TRBV9 and TRBJ1-2; 7 nucleotides line up with TRBD1. CDR1 is SGDLS and CDR2 is YYNGEE in the germline V gene. The CDR3 loop spans 15 amino acids. V lost 4 bases and J lost 2; bases outside the gene matches: 8. This chain's CDR3 is CASSRIGQANYGYTF. Here the CDR3 DNA reads TGTGCCAGCAGCCGAATCGGACAGGCCAACTATGGCTACACCTTC.

The chain carries TRBV7-9 and TRBJ2-3; the match to TRBD2 covers 11 bases. The J segment lost 2 bases and the V segment lost 5 bases, leaving 3 bases of the junction unmatched. The CDR3 totals 15 residues. Germline V lookup: CDR1 SEHNR, CDR2 FQNEAQ (reference sequence). Written as DNA, the CDR3 is TGTGCCAGCAGCCTTAGCGGGAGGGCCACAGATACGCAGTATTTT. Protein product: CASSLSGRATDTQYF.

The chain has TRBV19 and TRBJ2-7; 11 bases fit TRBD1. J gave up 6 bases and V 4 bases, and 8 bases lay outside the gene matches. The CDR3 has 15 residues. Per germline, CDR1 LNHDA and CDR2 SQIVND (reference sequence). CDR3 in DNA: TGTGCCAGTAGTAAGGGACAGGGGGTTCTGAGCGAGCAGTACTTC. It yields the protein CASSKGQGVLSEQYF.

This clone is labeled as medium-sized. The chain joins TRBV6-5 to TRBJ2-7, with D perhaps matching TRBD2 (6 bases). There are 15 residues in the CDR3. Germline loops: CDR1 MNHEY, CDR2 SVGAGI. V lost 6 bases and J lost 3, with 18 bases in between. CDR3 residues: CASSPGGTGDYEQYF. CDR3 in DNA: TGTGCCAGCAGCCCTGGGGGGACGGGGGACTACGAGCAGTACTTC.

CDR3 nucleotides: TGTGCCAGCAGCCCCCAGACAGGGGGCGATGGAAACACCATATATTTT. Translated: CASSPQTGGDGNTIYF. The J gene is TRBJ1-3, the V gene TRBV7-6; 10 nucleotides align to TRBD1. Trimming at V came to 5 bases and at J to 3 bases, leaving 7 bases not matched to a gene. The germline V gene encodes CDR1 SGHVS and CDR2 FNYEAQ. This CDR3 is 16 amino acids long. The whole variable domain, filled in from reference TRBV7-6 and TRBJ1-3, reads GAGVSQSPRYKVTKRGQDVALRCDPISGHVSLYWYRQALGQGPEFLTYFNYEAQQDKSGLPNDRFSAERPEGSISTLTIQRTEQRDSAMYRCASSPQTGGDGNTIYFGEGSWLTVV.

The V and J genes are TRBV7-9 and TRBJ2-7, with 9 bases fitting TRBD2. Germline V lookup: CDR1 SEHNR, CDR2 FQNEAQ (reference sequence). Trimming at V came to 2 bases and at J to 6 bases, leaving 2 bases not matched to a gene. The length of the CDR3 is 13 residues. The CDR3 reads CASSLTSGLEQYF. For the CDR3, the DNA is TGTGCCAGCAGCTTAACTAGCGGGCTCGAGCAGTACTTC.

This chain connects TRBV7-2 to TRBJ1-1; D unclear. The germline V and J ends were trimmed by 1 base and 4 bases, with 10 bases remaining between them. Looked up from germline, CDR1 is SGHTA and CDR2 is FQGNSA. This CDR3 has 14 residues. The CDR3: CASSLGLLVTEAFF. The CDR3 DNA reads as TGTGCCAGCAGCTTAGGGTTATTGGTCACTGAAGCTTTCTTT.

CDR3 sequence: CATSLEPSGGTDTQYF. CDR3 nucleotide sequence: TGTGCCACCAGCTTAGAACCTAGCGGGGGCACAGATACGCAGTATTTT. The chain joins TRBV15 to TRBJ2-3; 9 bases are a match to TRBD2. This CDR3 spans 16 amino acids. V lost 5 bases and J lost 1; bases outside the gene matches: 7. Per germline, CDR1 LNHNV and CDR2 YYDKDF (reference sequence).

The chain has TRBV5-8 and TRBJ1-2, with D maybe TRBD1 (6 bases). V was cut by 7 bases and J by 8 bases, with 27 bases left in between. The germline V gene has CDR1 SGHTS and CDR2 YDEGEE. The CDR3 consists of 16 residues. CDR3 nucleotide sequence: TGTGCCAGCTCCCCGGGGGCAGAGGGGTCGGTGCGGGGCTACACCTTC. Its translation is CASSPGAEGSVRGYTF.

This clone turned up a few times. The genes are TRBV18 and TRBJ1-1; 7 positions match TRBD1. Germline loops: CDR1 KGHSH, CDR2 LQKENI. The CDR3 extends over 14 amino acids. Trimming removed 2 bases from V and 4 bases from J; junction bases left unmatched: 4. CDR3 protein: CASSPIRGLTEAFF. The CDR3, as DNA: TGTGCCAGCTCACCAATAAGGGGGCTCACTGAAGCTTTCTTT.

This chain uses TRBV5-8 with TRBJ2-7, with a possible D match to TRBD1 (6 bases). Germline V gene lookup returns CDR1 SGHTS and CDR2 YDEGEE. The CDR3 has 17 amino acids. The V and J ends lost 4 bases and 1 base respectively, with 21 bases between them. The CDR3 is CASSVRYRVRRSYEQYF. The CDR3 DNA is TGTGCCAGCAGCGTCAGATACAGGGTGAGACGTTCCTACGAGCAGTACTTC.

This clone was counted a few times. This chain uses TRBV9 with TRBJ2-1, with 7 bases matching TRBD2. V shed 2 bases, J shed 5 bases, and the junction held 4 bases outside the gene matches. The CDR3 extends over 14 amino acids. The V gene's germline CDR1 is SGDLS and CDR2 YYNGEE. The CDR3 spells CASSVSGTDNEQFF. CDR3 sequence (DNA): TGTGCCAGCAGCGTGAGCGGGACGGACAATGAGCAGTTCTTC.

DNA for the CDR3: TGTGCCAGCAGCGCCGACAGCAGCTCTGGAAACACCATATATTTT. Translated: CASSADSSSGNTIYF. The chain joins TRBV9 to TRBJ1-3, with D possibly being TRBD1 (5 bases). Looked up from germline, CDR1 is SGDLS and CDR2 is YYNGEE. The CDR3 has 15 amino acids. V was cut by 3 bases and J by 0 bases, with 10 bases left in between.

The chain employs TRBV10-2 and TRBJ2-1; 12 nucleotides agree with TRBD2. CDR3 size: 18 residues. V shed 8 bases and J 5 bases; nucleotides not matched to a gene: 16. The germline V gene has CDR1 WSHSY and CDR2 SAAADI. CDR3 sequence reads: CASAFRLAGAAPNNEQFF. CDR3 nucleotides: TGCGCCAGCGCGTTTAGACTAGCGGGAGCCGCACCAAACAATGAGCAGTTCTTC.

The chain couples TRBV28 to TRBJ1-3, with D unresolved. The CDR3 runs 15 residues. The V gene lost 2 bases and the J gene lost 0 bases, with 8 bases spanning the gap. In germline, CDR1 is MDHEN, CDR2 SYDVKM. CDR3 in amino acids: CASSLVASSGNTIYF. CDR3 DNA sequence: TGTGCCAGCAGTTTAGTCGCCTCCTCTGGAAACACCATATATTTT.

The chain is built from TRBV7-8 and TRBJ2-5, with 7 bases matching TRBD2. Germline CDR1 SGHVS, CDR2 FQNEAQ. CDR3 length: 15 residues. With 0 bases clipped from V and 5 bases from J, the junction kept 6 bases outside the gene matches. Here the CDR3 reads CASSLASGLGETQYF. The CDR3 nucleotides are TGTGCCAGCAGCTTAGCCAGCGGACTAGGGGAGACCCAGTACTTC.

The sample holds one count of this clone. This chain uses TRBV30 with TRBJ2-7; no reliable D call. Germline lookup yields CDR1 GTSNPN and CDR2 SVGIG (reference sequence). V shed 4 bases and J shed 2 bases, with 15 bases lying between them. The CDR3 sequence is 14 residues long. CDR3 sequence: CAWTPHLETYEQYF. CDR3 in DNA: TGTGCCTGGACCCCACACTTGGAAACCTACGAGCAGTACTTC.